This TCR beta chain was sequenced during a study of blood T cell repertoires in COVID-19. The overall study: The United States, Italy and Spain supplied acute and convalescent COVID-19 samples.

Produced via immunoSEQ multiplex PCR; TCRdb's table is partial and in-frame only. The sample lists more than 4,000 clones, around nine tenths seen once, with less than 3.5% in the top ten. The V gene's germline CDR1 is SGHNT and CDR2 YYREEE (reference sequence). The CDR3 totals 15 residues. The V segment lost 5 bases and the J segment 5 bases; nucleotides outside the gene matches: 7. Sequencing input: peripheral blood. The chain carries TRBV5-4 and TRBJ2-2; 9 bases are shared with TRBD2. This TCR was sampled from a woman of 80 years or more with acute or convalescent COVID-19. The CDR3 loop is CASRPRAGGTGELFF. The CDR3 DNA reads as TGTGCCAGCAGGCCTAGAGCGGGGGGTACCGGGGAGCTGTTTTTT.